This T cell receptor (beta chain) was sequenced for a study of shared clonotypes between healthy human individuals. Overall study findings and caveats: Non-shared clonotypes had lower generation probabilities than clonotypes shared by all four sorted-subset donors.

A remark on this clone: The antigen is unknown.

Germline CDR1 reads PRHDT; CDR2 reads FYEKMQ (reference sequence). With 5 bases clipped from V and 3 bases from J, the junction kept 22 bases outside the gene matches. CDR3 length: 19 amino acids. Sequenced by immunoSEQ multiplex PCR; TCRdb stores in-frame clones only, minus some. The sample records roughly 1,500,000 clones, 95% to 99% being singletons. What was sequenced was naive CD4+ T cells sorted from blood. Subset given: CD45RA+ positively selected. This clonotype was sampled from a man between 25 and 39 years old in good health. The J gene is TRBJ2-7, the V gene TRBV13; 7 bases are shared with TRBD2. In DNA, the CDR3 is TGTGCCAGCAGCCGAAGCACGGGACTATATCAACCGGATCTCTACGAGCAGTACTTC. Translating gives CASSRSTGLYQPDLYEQYF.